The 3 T cell receptor beta chains reported below all come from one sample, sequenced in a study of siplizumab effects on memory and regulatory T cells. The data were produced by immunoSEQ multiplex PCR, yet TCRdb's version contains in-frame clones alone and is incomplete. The sample holds about 120,000 clones, less than 95% seen once. Sequencing input: non-Treg CD4+ T cells sorted from blood. These receptors came from a human donor in good health.

The gene calls are TRBV12-5 and TRBJ2-2; no definite D call. CDR1 LGHNT and CDR2 FRNRAP come from the germline V gene. This CDR3 is 19 amino acids long. V lost 2 bases, J lost 1 base, and 20 bases lay in between. CDR3 sequence (DNA): TGTGCTAGTGGTTTGTGGTCCTCCGTACCTCTCAGGAACACCGGGGAGCTGTTTTTT. Translation gives CASGLWSSVPLRNTGELFF.

The rearrangement uses TRBV6-1 and TRBJ1-4; unclear D gene. V was clipped by 1 base and J by 2 bases, with 11 bases between them. Germline CDR1 and CDR2: MNHNS and SASEGT. The CDR3 runs to 16 residues. The CDR3: CASSEVLRVTNEKLFF. CDR3 sequence (DNA): TGTGCCAGCAGTGAAGTATTGAGGGTGACTAATGAAAAACTGTTTTTT.

About this clone itself: One end of the junction fails to match germline, which may point to a read error. The V call is TRBV7-7, the J call TRBJ2-7; 11 positions match TRBD1. The CDR3 runs 14 residues. In germline, CDR1 is SSHAT, CDR2 FNYEAQ (reference sequence). CDR3 in amino acids: CASSPGQGAREQYF. CDR3 in DNA: TGTGCTAGCAGCCCCGGACAGGGGGCGCGGGAGCAGTACTTC.